This T cell receptor beta chain originates from a study of radiation and T cells in renal cell carcinoma. Time point in this sample: blood 2 weeks post-SBRT. Treatment specified: 15 Gy SBRT to primary tumor, nephrectomy 4 weeks later. Study-level findings and limits: From baseline, blood top tumor clonotypes peaked at 2 weeks post-radiation. Without pretreatment biopsies, baseline tumor clonotype presence was undetermined.

Assay: immunoSEQ multiplex PCR; the TCRdb copy retains only in-frame clones and omits some. Of some 120,000 clones in the sample, roughly four fifths are singletons; the top ten hold approximately 1.9%. Details on this clone: Its specificity is not known.

This TCR derives from a woman aged 55-69 years with renal cell carcinoma. The sequencing used blood, collected from a patient whose treatment included radiotherapy and nephrectomy.

The CDR3 here is CATSRDIVEKLFF. The CDR3 nucleotides are TGTGCCACCAGCAGAGATATAGTTGAAAAACTGTTTTTT. The chain joins TRBV15 to TRBJ1-4, with D hard to call. Germline CDR1 reads LNHNV; CDR2 reads YYDKDF (reference sequence). The length of the CDR3 is 13 residues. Deletions cut 0 bases from V and 7 bases from J, with 6 bases between.